These 10 T cell receptor beta chains were sequenced from one sample in a study of shared clonotypes between healthy human individuals (dated by TCRdb to the early 2020s). Preparation of the library involved the immunoSEQ multiplex PCR assay. Drawn from immuneACCESS, this table holds only the in-frame rearrangements with V and J called that TCRdb kept. Clones are partly lost; checked studies trace under half to an unresolved V gene and leave the rest unexplained. The sample table contains hundreds of thousands of clones; only one count was recorded for around three quarters of them. Of the sample, 12% is held by the ten largest clones. Input material: PBMCs. The receptors here all came from a woman aged 40 to 50 in good health. Some clones in this sample may be carry-over from other donors' samples.

This clone was observed a single time. The CDR3 reads CASSSLGSGRSQYEQYF. Here the CDR3 DNA reads TGTGCCAGCAGCTCCCTTGGAAGCGGGAGGTCCCAGTACGAGCAGTACTTC. The rearrangement joins TRBV11-2 to TRBJ2-7, with 9 bases lining up with TRBD2. Per germline, CDR1 SGHAT and CDR2 FQNNGV. V lost 4 bases to trimming and J lost 4 bases; unmatched junction nucleotides: 14. The CDR3 is 17 amino acids.

This sequence joins TRBV5-1 and TRBJ2-5; TRBD2 is a possible D gene (6 bases). Trimming took 1 base from V and 5 from J, leaving 12 bases between them. The germline V gene has CDR1 SGHRS and CDR2 YFSETQ. The CDR3 is 14 residues long. The CDR3 region is CASSLSTGGETQYF. The DNA for the CDR3 is TGCGCCAGCAGCTTGAGTACAGGAGGGGAGACCCAGTACTTC.

On this clone: A far larger clone is just one base off, so this is likely a read error. The same CDR3 arises from other DNA sequences in this sample as well. The chain combines TRBV28 with TRBJ1-1; TRBD1 matches 8 bases. The length of the CDR3 is 15 residues. Germline V gives CDR1 MDHEN, CDR2 SYDVKM. Here the CDR3 reads CASSFRTGLNTEAFF. In DNA, the CDR3 is TGCGCCAGCAGTTTCAGGACAGGGTTGAACACTGAAGCTTTCTTT.

The chain links TRBV23-1 to TRBJ2-5, with D maybe TRBD2 (5 bases). TRBV23-1 is sorted into the ORF group, with uncertain function. V was cut by 1 base and J by 2 bases, with 20 bases left in between. The CDR3 sequence is 18 residues long. The CDR3 DNA follows: TGCGCCAGCAGTCAATACCCTCCCGGACGGGGAACTCAAGAGACCCAGTACTTC. Translating it yields CASSQYPPGRGTQETQYF.

This clone was counted many times. The gene calls are TRBV28 and TRBJ1-1; no reliable D call. This CDR3 spans 13 amino acids. Germline CDR1 MDHEN, CDR2 SYDVKM. Trimming removed 7 bases from V and 10 bases from J, with 19 bases in between. The CDR3 region is CASTTASDQLAFF. In DNA, the CDR3 is TGTGCCAGCACCACCGCTAGCGACCAGTTAGCTTTCTTT.

This chain uses TRBV5-1 with TRBJ2-3, with 14 positions matching TRBD2. Germline V CDR1 and CDR2: SGHRS, YFSETQ. This CDR3 has 16 residues. Trimming removed 3 bases from V and 5 bases from J; junction bases left unmatched: 5. CDR3 residues: CASSSGTSGSEDTQYF. CDR3 bases: TGCGCCAGCAGCTCCGGGACTAGCGGGAGCGAAGATACGCAGTATTTT.

CDR3 in DNA: TGTGCCAGCAGCTGGGGGTATGGGGACAATGAGCAGTTCTTC. Its protein is CASSWGYGDNEQFF. The chain employs TRBV5-6 and TRBJ2-1; tentatively, D is TRBD1 or TRBD2 (5 bases each). Trimming cost V 3 bases and J 5 bases, with 12 bases left between them. Germline assignment: CDR1 SGHDT and CDR2 YYEEEE. The CDR3 has 14 residues.

The rearrangement links TRBV7-2 to TRBJ2-7; a possible D gene is TRBD2 (6 bases). Deletions cut 1 base from V and 1 base from J, with 8 bases between. CDR1 is SGHTA, CDR2 FQGNSA, per germline. The CDR3 has 14 amino acids. This chain's CDR3 is CASSLGRGSYEQYF. CDR3 sequence (DNA): TGTGCCAGCAGCTTAGGACGGGGGTCCTACGAGCAGTACTTC.

The chain has TRBV19 and TRBJ2-7, with D perhaps TRBD1 (6 bases). Germline V gene data show CDR1 as LNHDA and CDR2 as SQIVND (reference sequence). V dropped 1 base and J dropped 6 bases, with 16 bases sitting between them. This CDR3 contains 15 residues. The DNA for the CDR3 is TGTGCCAGTAGTATAGCAGCCAGGGGCTTGGGCGAGCAGTACTTC. Protein sequence: CASSIAARGLGEQYF. Using reference TRBV19 and TRBJ2-7 for the parts outside the CDR3, the full variable domain is DGGITQSPKYLFRKEGQNVTLSCEQNLNHDAMYWYRQDPGQGLRLIYYSQIVNDFQKGDIAEGYSVSREKKESFPLTVTSAQKNPTAFYLCASSIAARGLGEQYFGPGTRLTVT.

This chain connects TRBV28 to TRBJ1-4, with 7 bases identical to TRBD1. CDR3 length: 18 residues. V trimming: 6 bases; J trimming: 0 bases; junction bases outside the gene matches: 13. Germline V lookup: CDR1 MDHEN, CDR2 SYDVKM. CDR3 DNA: TGTGCCAGCAGAGTTGGAGGGACAGCCTTTGCAACTAATGAAAAACTGTTTTTT. It translates to CASRVGGTAFATNEKLFF.